This T cell receptor (beta chain) was found in a study of shared clonotypes between healthy human individuals. Points from the study as a whole: Approximately 4.6% of naive CD4 clonotypes were common to several donors.

Profiled with immunoSEQ multiplex PCR; TCRdb holds only in-frame clones, not every one. This sample has about 2.4 million clones, with 93% found just once. The sample holds one count of this clone. As yet, its antigen is unknown. The sequence was obtained from a man between 18 and 35 years old in good health. Some clones in this sample may be carry-over from other donors' samples. Sequenced sample: naive CD4+ T cells from PBMCs. The subset was: CD45RA+ positively selected.

The CDR3 spells CASSEQDRLTGELFF. In DNA form, the CDR3 reads TGTGCCAGCAGTGAACAGGACAGGTTGACCGGGGAGCTGTTTTTT. The chain carries TRBV25-1 and TRBJ2-2; TRBD1 agrees at 7 bases. This CDR3 region has 15 residues. Germline V gene sequence: CDR1 MGHDK, CDR2 SYGVNS. V lost 2 bases and J lost 5; bases outside the gene matches: 5.